These 15 T cell receptor beta chains were sequenced from one sample in a study of blood T cell repertoires in COVID-19. The protocol was immunoSEQ multiplex PCR, while the TCRdb copy is restricted to in-frame clones and leaves out a portion. The sample includes 240,000 or so clones, over 80% of them seen just once. Sequenced: PBMCs or T cells enriched from blood (not recorded which). The receptor set was obtained from a man aged 50 to 59 who had been exposed to COVID-19.

The chain links TRBV6-1 to TRBJ1-5; D uncertain. Germline loops: CDR1 MNHNS, CDR2 SASEGT. V was pared by 1 base and J by 0 bases, with 7 bases between. The CDR3 runs to 15 residues. The CDR3 coding sequence is TGTGCCAGCAGTGAAGGACACCCTAGCAATCAGCCCCAGCATTTT. Encoded protein: CASSEGHPSNQPQHF.

This chain joins TRBV2 and TRBJ2-2; TRBD1 matches at 9 bases. Germline V gives CDR1 SNHLY, CDR2 FYNNEI. This CDR3 region has 15 residues. V lost 6 bases and J lost 4; bases outside the gene matches: 6. The CDR3, as DNA: TGTGCCAGCAGACCAAGGGACAGGGTCACCGGGGAGCTGTTTTTT. Its translation is CASRPRDRVTGELFF.

The chain recombines TRBV19 with TRBJ1-5, with unresolved D. The CDR3 contains 13 residues. Trimming stripped 4 bases from V and 11 bases from J, with 15 bases between. Germline-derived CDR1 and CDR2 are LNHDA and SQIVND (reference sequence). The CDR3 protein is CASSTLPIATQHF. The CDR3 bases are TGTGCCAGTAGTACCCTACCTATCGCCACCCAGCATTTT.

The genes are TRBV4-1 and TRBJ2-3; 7 positions agree with TRBD2. The V gene's germline CDR1 is MGHRA and CDR2 YSYEKL. The CDR3 totals 13 residues. V shed 4 bases and J 7 bases; nucleotides not matched to a gene: 5. In DNA form, the CDR3 reads TGCGCCAGCAGCCCCCCGGGGGGTTATACGCAGTATTTT. It translates to CASSPPGGYTQYF.

This clone appeared once. CDR3 protein: CASSSVGQGDTEAFF. The CDR3 bases are TGTGCCAGCAGTTCCGTCGGACAGGGCGACACTGAAGCTTTCTTT. The chain carries TRBV28 and TRBJ1-1; TRBD1 matches 8 bases. The length of the CDR3 is 15 residues. Looked up from germline, CDR1 is MDHEN and CDR2 is SYDVKM. V dropped 4 bases and J dropped 3; count of bases not matched to a gene: 7.

V and J are TRBV2 and TRBJ1-2, with D possibly matching TRBD1 (6 bases). Germline lookup yields CDR1 SNHLY and CDR2 FYNNEI. V shed 3 bases and J shed 2 bases, with 16 bases lying between them. The length of the CDR3 is 16 residues. CDR3: CASSDWSGGPNYGYTF. The CDR3 DNA follows: TGTGCCAGCAGTGATTGGTCGGGGGGCCCCAACTATGGCTACACCTTC.

The CDR3 sequence: CASREAGQGYEQYF. In DNA, the CDR3 is TGTGCCAGCAGGGAGGCGGGACAGGGCTACGAGCAGTACTTC. This chain uses TRBV6-5 with TRBJ2-7, with 9 bases identical to TRBD1. The CDR3 spans 14 residues. Germline V lookup: CDR1 MNHEY, CDR2 SVGAGI. Trimming cost V 6 bases and J 3 bases; bases outside gene matches: 6.

The rearrangement uses TRBV6-5 and TRBJ2-2; perhaps TRBD1 as D (6 bases). Germline assignment: CDR1 MNHEY and CDR2 SVGAGI. Deletions cut 5 bases from V and 2 bases from J, with 9 bases between. There are 14 residues in the CDR3. The CDR3, as DNA: TGTGCCAGCAGTACGGGACAAAACACCGGGGAGCTGTTTTTT. It encodes CASSTGQNTGELFF.

This chain links TRBV10-1 with TRBJ2-5, with TRBD2 identical over 10 bases. CDR3 size: 16 residues. V lost 4 bases and J lost 4; bases outside the gene matches: 9. Germline assignment: CDR1 WNHNN and CDR2 SYGVQD (reference sequence). The CDR3 reads CASSGSSGSRGETQYF. DNA of the CDR3: TGCGCCAGCAGTGGGTCTAGCGGGAGCCGGGGAGAGACCCAGTACTTC.

The V and J genes are TRBV12-3 or TRBV12-4 and TRBJ1-1; D is uncertain. Trimming removed 8 bases from V and 3 bases from J, with 13 bases in between. The CDR3 is made up of 13 amino acids. CDR3 sequence reads: CASCRLFDTEAFF. CDR3 coding DNA: TGTGCCAGCTGCCGGTTGTTTGACACTGAAGCTTTCTTT.

The chain recombines TRBV5-6 with TRBJ1-2; 7 bases line up with TRBD1. CDR3 size: 14 residues. The germline gives CDR1 SGHDT, CDR2 YYEEEE. V lost 4 bases to trimming and J lost 4 bases; unmatched junction nucleotides: 7. The CDR3 DNA follows: TGTGCCAGCAGCAAGTTACAGGGGTCCTATGGCTACACCTTC. Translation: CASSKLQGSYGYTF. The entire variable domain, with the rest obtained from reference TRBV5-6 and TRBJ1-2, is as follows: DAGVTQSPTHLIKTRGQQVTLRCSPKSGHDTVSWYQQALGQGPQFIFQYYEEEERQRGNFPDRFSGHQFPNYSSELNVNALLLGDSALYLCASSKLQGSYGYTFGSGTRLTVV.

The chain has TRBV24-1 and TRBJ2-5, with D possibly matching TRBD1 (5 bases). Trimming shortened V by 0 bases and J by 0 bases, and 7 bases separated the two germline ends. Germline values: CDR1 KGHDR, CDR2 SFDVKD. CDR3 size: 15 residues. Here the CDR3 reads CATSDLNRYQETQYF. CDR3 nucleotides: TGTGCCACCAGTGATTTGAACAGGTACCAAGAGACCCAGTACTTC.

The chain couples TRBV5-1 to TRBJ1-6; TRBD1 might be the D (6 bases). V lost 5 bases and J 1 base, leaving 7 bases between the germline ends. Germline assignment: CDR1 SGHRS and CDR2 YFSETQ. CDR3 length: 14 residues. CDR3 sequence reads: CASRGGSYNSPLHF. CDR3 in DNA: TGCGCCAGCAGAGGGGGTTCCTATAATTCACCCCTCCACTTT.

CDR3 amino acids: CASSLAVQGAYGYTF. DNA of the CDR3: TGTGCCAGCAGCTTGGCCGTACAGGGGGCCTATGGCTACACCTTC. This chain links TRBV5-5 with TRBJ1-2, with TRBD1 matching 9 bases. Losses at the gene ends were 0 bases for V and 4 bases for J; bases not matched to a gene: 4. Per germline, CDR1 SGHKS and CDR2 YYEKEE (reference sequence). This CDR3 contains 15 residues.

The rearrangement uses TRBV29-1 and TRBJ2-6; D is possibly TRBD2 (5 bases). Germline V lookup: CDR1 SQVTM, CDR2 ANQGSEA. V shed 3 bases and J shed 0 bases, with 12 bases lying between them. CDR3 length: 16 amino acids. DNA of the CDR3: TGCAGCGTTGAGGGCATTCGGGGCTCTGGGGCCAACGTCCTGACTTTC. It yields the protein CSVEGIRGSGANVLTF.